This entry concerns a single T cell receptor beta chain. Its antigen remains unknown. The sample belongs to a study of graft-versus-host responses after intestinal transplantation. Study results and limitations: GvH clones turned up in recipient marrow; some had shown up first in ileum or blood.

CDR1 is SEHNR and CDR2 is FQNEAQ in the germline V gene (reference sequence). CDR3 length equals 15 residues. Trimming took off 5 bases at V and 5 bases at J, with 15 bases between the two ends. This table comes from immunoSEQ multiplex PCR, and its TCRdb copy is limited to in-frame clones, with some not included. The sample contains about 100,000 clones, around nine tenths of which appear only once. The material sequenced was PBMCs, taken roughly 68 weeks after intestinal transplant. The receptor was isolated from a human patient who received an intestinal transplant, so some T cells may come from the graft donor. The V call is TRBV7-9, the J call TRBJ1-4; possible D gene TRBD1, 6 bases. CDR3 DNA sequence: TGTGCCAGCAGCACACGACAGGCCCCGAATGAAAAACTGTTTTTT. Amino acids: CASSTRQAPNEKLFF. Complete variable domain (other parts from reference TRBV7-9 and TRBJ1-4): DTGVSQNPRHKITKRGQNVTFRCDPISEHNRLYWYRQTLGQGPEFLTYFQNEAQLEKSRLLSDRFSAERPKGSFSTLEIQRTEQGDSAMYLCASSTRQAPNEKLFFGSGTQLSVL.